This T cell receptor beta chain comes out of a study of blood T cell repertoires in COVID-19. Study at large: COVID-19 samples collected from the United States, Italy and Spain covered acute and convalescent phases. Nucleic acid was either cDNA or gDNA, and it came from T cells, B-cell-depleted T cells, or PBMCs.

V dropped 4 bases and J dropped 4; count of bases not matched to a gene: 8. Germline V gives CDR1 KGHDR, CDR2 SFDVKD. There are 16 residues in the CDR3. As processed by the authors: Using reference gene primer amplification, nucleated cell counts were estimated. TCRdb's table, derived via immunoSEQ multiplex PCR, lists solely in-frame clones and lacks some. V and J calls and clone size come straight from that table; D and trimming were deduced from the DNA. Among about 230,000 clones, under 90% were seen once, and the ten largest hold around a sixth. V and J are TRBV24-1 and TRBJ2-5; TRBD1 matches at 10 bases. This receptor was identified in a woman aged 80 or over with active or convalescent COVID-19. The sequenced sample consisted of peripheral blood. The CDR3 sequence is CATSDPGQGGGETQYF. As DNA, the CDR3 is TGTGCCACCAGTGACCCCGGACAGGGGGGAGGAGAGACCCAGTACTTC.